The 15 T cell receptor beta chains reported below all come from one sample, sequenced in a study of CD8 T cells in ankylosing spondylitis. TCRdb re-called the 5' RACE reads with MiXCR, one entry per CDR3 protein. The table lists around 180,000 distinct CDR3 sequences, 13% of them singletons. Sequencing was done on a sample of blood, either unsorted or a sorted T cell fraction (not recorded which). The receptor source for this set is a female donor with ankylosing spondylitis or in good health (not recorded which).

V is TRBV7-2 and J is TRBJ1-4; 10 nucleotides align to TRBD1. The V and J ends lost 5 bases and 8 bases, in that order; junction bases with no gene match: 5. The CDR3 loop spans 14 amino acids. Germline V gene data show CDR1 as SGHTA and CDR2 as FQGNSA. The CDR3 loop is CASSLGTGVEKLFF. In DNA, the CDR3 is TGTGCCAGCAGCCTAGGGACAGGGGTAGAAAAACTGTTTTTT.

On this clonotype itself: This may come from a read error, since a much larger clone is one base off. The chain joins TRBV6-2 or TRBV6-3 to TRBJ2-1, with TRBD2 matching over 9 bases. The germline V gene has CDR1 MNHEY and CDR2 SVGEGT. The CDR3 length is 15 residues. V lost 6 bases, J lost 7 bases, and 10 bases stayed unmatched. The CDR3 spells CASSSWISGSNEQFF. The CDR3 DNA follows: TGTGCCAGCAGCTCTTGGATTAGCGGGAGTAATGAGCAGTTCTTC.

With regard to this clonotype: This may be a read error, as it is one base from a much larger clone. V is TRBV12-3 or TRBV12-4 and J is TRBJ1-5; possibly TRBD1 for D (6 bases). Trimming left V 11 bases short and J 6 bases short, with 14 bases between. The length of the CDR3 is 12 residues. The CDR3 is CACRDNLQPQHF. The CDR3 region has the DNA TGTGCCTGCCGGGACAATCTTCAGCCCCAGCATTTT.

This clonotype was observed many times. This sequence joins TRBV15 and TRBJ1-1; D not resolved. The germline V gene encodes CDR1 LNHNV and CDR2 YYDKDF (reference sequence). This CDR3 is built from 13 residues. V was shortened by 0 bases and J by 5 bases, with 7 bases between the two germline ends. Here the CDR3 DNA reads TGTGCCACCAGCAGAGATCCGACAACTGAAGCTTTCTTT. Its translation: CATSRDPTTEAFF.

Of note for this clonotype: It may be a read error: a sequence one base away is much more abundant. The chain is built from TRBV6-1 and TRBJ1-1, with D possibly TRBD1 on 5 matching bases. The CDR3 is 9 residues long. Per the germline V gene, CDR1 is MNHNS and CDR2 is SASEGT. The CDR3 protein is CACREGLFF. CDR3 nucleotide sequence: TGTGCCTGCAGGGAAGGACTTTTTTTT.

The V call is TRBV10-3, the J call TRBJ2-7; a possible D gene is TRBD1 (5 bases). The germline gives CDR1 ENHRY, CDR2 SYGVKD. V was clipped by 7 bases and J by 0 bases, with 16 bases between them. The length of the CDR3 is 15 residues. For the CDR3, the DNA is TGTGCCATCAATCAGGGATTATGGCTCTCCTACGAGCAGTACTTC. This gives the protein CAINQGLWLSYEQYF.

This clonotype was counted a few times. The chain uses TRBV5-1 and TRBJ2-5, with 15 bases aligning to TRBD2. Per the germline V gene, CDR1 is SGHRS and CDR2 is YFSETQ. Germline trimming cut 3 bases from V and 4 bases from J; bases unmatched to any gene: 4. The CDR3 is made up of 16 amino acids. Here the CDR3 reads CASSSGLAGGLETQYF. The CDR3 DNA is TGCGCCAGCAGCTCGGGACTAGCGGGAGGTCTAGAGACCCAGTACTTC.

Details on this clonotype: A much more abundant neighbour one base away suggests this may be a read error. V usage is TRBV7-9 and J usage is TRBJ1-1; D uncertain. The germline gives CDR1 SEHNR, CDR2 FQNEAQ (reference sequence). There are 12 residues in the CDR3. CDR3 sequence (DNA): TGTACCAGCAGCACCTTGACCAATGAAGCTTTCTTT. Translated: CTSSTLTNEAFF.

This clonotype was observed many times. The gene calls are TRBV5-1 and TRBJ2-7, with 7 bases identical to TRBD1. CDR1 is SGHRS, CDR2 YFSETQ, per germline. Trimming removed 5 bases from V and 6 bases from J; junction bases left unmatched: 14. The CDR3 extends over 15 amino acids. CDR3 DNA sequence: TGCGCCAGCAGACTGGAGGCAGGGGGAGAGGTCGAGCAGTACTTC. Protein: CASRLEAGGEVEQYF.

Comment on this clonotype: This sequence may be a read error, since a much larger clone differs from it by one base. This chain links TRBV6-5 with TRBJ1-1; D gene ambiguous. Looked up from germline, CDR1 is MNHEY and CDR2 is SVGAGI. The CDR3 is 11 amino acids. CDR3: CSSSSGSEAFF. CDR3 bases: TGTTCCAGCAGTTCCGGTTCTGAAGCTTTCTTT.

The genes are TRBV5-4 and TRBJ2-7; D gene uncertain. Germline CDR1 and CDR2: SGHNT and YYREEE (reference sequence). The CDR3 is made up of 15 amino acids. Trimming took off 2 bases at V and 5 bases at J, with 17 bases between the two ends. In DNA form, the CDR3 reads TGTGCCAGCAGCTTCCTGGGGTCCCAAAGTGACGAGCAGTACTTC. Its translation: CASSFLGSQSDEQYF. Complete variable domain (other parts from reference TRBV5-4 and TRBJ2-7): ETGVTQSPTHLIKTRGQQVTLRCSSQSGHNTVSWYQQALGQGPQFIFQYYREEENGRGNFPPRFSGLQFPNYSSELNVNALELDDSALYLCASSFLGSQSDEQYFGPGTRLTVT.

This clonotype was detected many times. The genes are TRBV6-2 or TRBV6-3 and TRBJ1-2; 7 nucleotides match TRBD1. Per germline, CDR1 MNHEY and CDR2 SVGEGT. The CDR3 spans 13 residues. V was pared by 7 bases and J by 4 bases, with 6 bases of the junction left unmatched. The CDR3 region is CASNRQGTYGYTF. As DNA, the CDR3 is TGTGCCAGCAACCGACAGGGAACCTATGGCTACACCTTC.

This clonotype was observed many times. The chain has TRBV28 and TRBJ2-6, with D possibly TRBD2 on 6 matching bases. Deletions cut 6 bases from V and 7 bases from J, with 13 bases between. This CDR3 comprises 14 residues. The germline gives CDR1 MDHEN, CDR2 SYDVKM. In DNA, the CDR3 is TGTGCCAGCAGCTATTCCGGGAGAGCCAACGTCCTGACTTTC. Its protein is CASSYSGRANVLTF.

This clonotype appeared many times. This chain links TRBV20-1 with TRBJ2-7, with TRBD1 matching 7 bases. The CDR3 consists of 12 residues. The germline CDR1 and CDR2 sequences are DFQATT and SNEGSKA (reference sequence). Germline trimming cut 1 base from V and 4 bases from J; bases unmatched to any gene: 1. The CDR3 nucleotides are TGCAGTGCTAGAGGACAGGGTTACGAGCAGTACTTC. This encodes CSARGQGYEQYF.

This clonotype has a count of ten or more. V gene TRBV29-1 combines with J gene TRBJ2-7; a weak D match, TRBD1 (5 bases). V was trimmed by 8 bases and J by 3 bases, leaving 11 bases between them. The V gene's germline CDR1 is SQVTM and CDR2 ANQGSEA. This CDR3 is built from 11 residues. This chain's CDR3 is CSPQGLYEQYF. The CDR3 nucleotides are TGCAGCCCCCAGGGCCTCTACGAGCAGTACTTC.